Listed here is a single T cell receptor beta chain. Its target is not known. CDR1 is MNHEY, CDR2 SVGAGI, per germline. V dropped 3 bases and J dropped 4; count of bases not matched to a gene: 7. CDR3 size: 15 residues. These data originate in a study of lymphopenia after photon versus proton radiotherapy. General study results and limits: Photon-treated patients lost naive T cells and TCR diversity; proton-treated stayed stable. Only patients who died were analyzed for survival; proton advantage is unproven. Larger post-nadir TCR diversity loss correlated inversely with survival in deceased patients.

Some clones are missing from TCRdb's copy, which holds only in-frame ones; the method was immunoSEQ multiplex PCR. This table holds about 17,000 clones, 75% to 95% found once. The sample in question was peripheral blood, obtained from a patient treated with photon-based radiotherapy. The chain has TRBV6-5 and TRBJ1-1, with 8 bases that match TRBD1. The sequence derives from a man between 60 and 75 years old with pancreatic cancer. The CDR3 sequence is CASSYYRGASTEAFF. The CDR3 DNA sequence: TGTGCCAGCAGTTATTACAGGGGGGCTTCCACTGAAGCTTTCTTT.